This entry lists 3 T cell receptor beta chains sequenced from one sample in a study of shared clonotypes between healthy human individuals. The table came from immunoSEQ multiplex PCR; TCRdb's copy has only in-frame clones and leaves some out. The sample includes about 2.3 million clones, 85% to 95% of them seen just once. The specimen was naive CD4+ T cells from PBMCs. Noted subset: CD45RA+ positively selected. These receptors were collected from a man between 18 and 29 years old in good health. Some clones in this sample may be carry-over from other donors' samples.

This clone came up once. The V call is TRBV7-3, the J call TRBJ2-3, with D perhaps matching TRBD1 or TRBD2 (5 bases each). CDR3 length: 13 amino acids. Trimming took 5 bases from V and 8 from J, leaving 14 bases between them. Germline V gene lookup returns CDR1 SGHTA and CDR2 FQGTGA. This CDR3 reads CASSVGERATQYF. As DNA, the CDR3 is TGTGCCAGCAGCGTGGGGGAGAGAGCTACGCAGTATTTT.

The chain recombines TRBV19 with TRBJ1-2; D is possibly TRBD1 (5 bases). Germline V gene sequence: CDR1 LNHDA, CDR2 SQIVND (reference sequence). Trimming took 8 bases from V and 5 from J, leaving 18 bases between them. CDR3 length equals 14 residues. CDR3 DNA: TGTGCCAGTCACGACGGGACCCTCGGATATGGCTACACCTTC. It is translated as CASHDGTLGYGYTF. Variable domain in full (rest from reference TRBV19 and TRBJ1-2): DGGITQSPKYLFRKEGQNVTLSCEQNLNHDAMYWYRQDPGQGLRLIYYSQIVNDFQKGDIAEGYSVSREKKESFPLTVTSAQKNPTAFYLCASHDGTLGYGYTFGSGTRLTVV.

The gene calls are TRBV6-1 and TRBJ2-7, with TRBD2 matching over 8 bases. J lost 1 base, V lost 4 bases, and 3 bases had no gene match. Germline V gives CDR1 MNHNS, CDR2 SASEGT. The CDR3 runs 14 residues. Written as DNA, the CDR3 is TGTGCCAGCAGTGTTCGGGAGGGATCCTACGAGCAGTACTTC. Amino acid sequence: CASSVREGSYEQYF.